A selection of T cell receptor beta chains follows, all from one sample in a study of brain T cells in children with intractable seizures. Method: immunoSEQ multiplex PCR; TCRdb's copy keeps in-frame clones and lacks some. The table lists approximately 41,000 clones, roughly 90% of them singletons, with 6.3% in the top ten. The sequencing here drew on peripheral blood, taken at surgery. Receptors originate from a girl aged 2-10 years with tuberous sclerosis and intractable seizures. CDR3s include the opening cysteine and the closing phenylalanine or tryptophan. The D gene is left open where the match is weak. Only some rows state a clone size, as once, few, many or a class for expanded clones.

>TRBV2|14|.|TRBJ2-5|.
TGTGCCAGCAGTGAAAGGGGGGGCTCGGAGACCCAGTACTTC
CASSERGGSETQYF
>TRBV19|16|.|TRBJ2-1|.
TGTGCCAGTAGGTCCCGGGACTCCAGATCCTACAATGAGCAGTTCTTC
CASRSRDSRSYNEQFF
>TRBV7-6|18|.|TRBJ1-6|.
TGTGCCAGCAGCAGGTACAGGATAGGGAGCTCCTATAATTCACCCCTCCACTTT
CASSRYRIGSSYNSPLHF
>TRBV7-2|15|.|TRBJ1-1|.
TGTGCCAGCAGCTTACTCGGGGCCGTGAACACTGAAGCTTTCTTT
CASSLLGAVNTEAFF
>TRBV19|15|.|TRBJ2-7|TRBD1
TGTGCCAGTAGTGCCACAGGGGGCGCCGGGAACGAGCAGTACTTC
CASSATGGAGNEQYF
>TRBV29-1|12|.|TRBJ1-3|.
TGCAGCGCTGAACAGGGCTCGGACACCATATATTTT
CSAEQGSDTIYF
>TRBV20-1|11|.|TRBJ1-2|.
TGCAGTGGGGGGAGTGACTATGGCTACACCTTC
CSGGSDYGYTF
>TRBV7-2|16|few|TRBJ2-1|TRBD2
TGTGCCAGCAGCTCCCACCTAGCGGGGGGGCTGAATGAGCAGTTCTTC
CASSSHLAGGLNEQFF
>TRBV6-5|14|.|TRBJ1-6|.
TGTGCCAGCAAGCGGGACGGCGGGTTCGAGCCCCTCCACTTT
CASKRDGGFEPLHF
>TRBV9|15|.|TRBJ2-1|TRBD2
TGTGCCAGCAGCGTAGCGGGGGGGTTATACAATGAGCAGTTCTTC
CASSVAGGLYNEQFF
>TRBV3-1/TRBV3-2|14|once|TRBJ2-3|.
TGTGCCAGCAGCGTTCGGGGGGCACGAGATACGCAGTATTTT
CASSVRGARDTQYF
>TRBV14|13|.|TRBJ1-5|.
TGTGCCAGCAGCCAGAATTTGGATCAGCCCCAGCATTTT
CASSQNLDQPQHF
>TRBV5-6|14|once|TRBJ2-1|TRBD1
TGTGCCAGCAGCGCGGGGACAGGGTTTGGTGAGCAGTTCTTC
CASSAGTGFGEQFF
>TRBV5-1|16|few|TRBJ1-6|TRBD1
TGCGCCAGCAGCTCCTATGACAGGGACAGGGATTCACCCCTCCACTTT
CASSSYDRDRDSPLHF
>TRBV19|15|large|TRBJ1-2|TRBD1
TGTGCCAGTTCCCGGGACAGGGGACGAAACTATGGCTACACCTTC
CASSRDRGRNYGYTF
>TRBV5-6|15|once|TRBJ2-3|TRBD1
TGTGCCAGCAGCGTGGGGACAGGGACCACAGATACGCAGTATTTT
CASSVGTGTTDTQYF
>TRBV7-8|15|.|TRBJ1-1|.
TGTGCCAGCAGCTTAGAAGGTCTAGCGGGCACTGAAGCTTTCTTT
CASSLEGLAGTEAFF
>TRBV19|15|.|TRBJ1-5|.
TGTGCCAGTAGTGCCTTCCGGGCCCCAAATCAGCCCCAGCATTTT
CASSAFRAPNQPQHF
>TRBV12-3/TRBV12-4|13|few|TRBJ1-1|.
TGTGCCAGCAGTTTAGTCCCATCCCCTGAAGCTTTCTTT
CASSLVPSPEAFF
>TRBV4-1|16|once|TRBJ1-1|.
TGCGCCAGCAGCCAAATGCAGGGTCTCATGAACACTGAAGCTTTCTTT
CASSQMQGLMNTEAFF
>TRBV19|16|.|TRBJ2-7|TRBD1
TGTGCCAGTAGTGGGAGAGACAGGGCCTTCTCCTACGAGCAGTACTTC
CASSGRDRAFSYEQYF
>TRBV2|16|.|TRBJ1-5|.
TGTGCCAGCAGTGTATCCAGGCAGTTTAGCAATCAGCCCCAGCATTTT
CASSVSRQFSNQPQHF
>TRBV12-3/TRBV12-4|13|.|TRBJ1-2|.
TGTGCCAGCAGTTTAGGTAGCGGAAGTGGCTACACCTTC
CASSLGSGSGYTF
>TRBV27|16|.|TRBJ2-7|TRBD1
TGTGCCGCACGACGGGTGGGCAGGGGGAAAGCCTACGAGCAGTACTTC
CAARRVGRGKAYEQYF
>TRBV5-8|14|few|TRBJ1-5|TRBD1
TGTGCCAGCACCTTACAGGGGTACAATCAGCCCCAGCATTTT
CASTLQGYNQPQHF
>TRBV2|12|.|TRBJ1-1|.
TGTGCCAGCAGTCGGTCCAACACTGAAGCTTTCTTT
CASSRSNTEAFF
>TRBV19|11|.|TRBJ1-1|.
TGTGCCAGTCTTTCTATGAGTGAAGCTTTCTTT
CASLSMSEAFF
>TRBV20-1|13|.|TRBJ2-5|.
TGCAGTGCTAGTGGCGGCCCGCAAGAGACCCAGTACTTC
CSASGGPQETQYF
>TRBV6-5|15|.|TRBJ2-2|.
TGTGCCAGCAGCCTTTCTTTTTCGGGTCCCGGGGAGCTGTTTTTT
CASSLSFSGPGELFF
>TRBV28|16|.|TRBJ2-7|TRBD2
TGTGCCAGCAGCCCCGGGACTAGCGGGGGGGCCAGGGAGCAGTACTTC
CASSPGTSGGAREQYF
>TRBV6-5|15|few|TRBJ1-1|.
TGTGCCAGCAGGGTAGGGGCAGTGTTGAACACTGAAGCTTTCTTT
CASRVGAVLNTEAFF
>TRBV10-2|18|.|TRBJ1-5|.
TGCGCCAGCAGTGACCCCGTAGCATCGTCCCATAGCAATCAGCCCCAGCATTTT
CASSDPVASSHSNQPQHF
>TRBV25-1|17|.|TRBJ1-2|TRBD1
TGTGCCAGCAGTGAATACCTCCCCCGGACAGGAAACTATGGCTACACCTTC
CASSEYLPRTGNYGYTF
>TRBV7-9|14|.|TRBJ2-5|TRBD1
TGTGCCAGCTGGAGTGCAGGGGGCAGAGAGACCCAGTACTTC
CASWSAGGRETQYF
>TRBV5-8|16|once|TRBJ2-2|TRBD1
TGTGCCAGCAGCTTATACAGGGGGCCGAACACCGGGGAGCTGTTTTTT
CASSLYRGPNTGELFF
>TRBV7-9|13|.|TRBJ1-1|.
TGTGCCAGCAGCCTGATAATGAACACTGAAGCTTTCTTT
CASSLIMNTEAFF
>TRBV18|16|.|TRBJ2-1|.
TGTGCCAGCTCACACCGGACTTACTCCTCCTACAATGAGCAGTTCTTC
CASSHRTYSSYNEQFF
>TRBV12-3/TRBV12-4|13|.|TRBJ1-2|.
TGTGCCAGCAGTCAAATGGCAGGGTCTAGCTACACCTTC
CASSQMAGSSYTF
>TRBV25-1|15|.|TRBJ1-4|.
TGTGCCAGCAGTGAATACGGGGCCGGAGGTGAAAAACTGTTTTTT
CASSEYGAGGEKLFF
>TRBV3-1/TRBV3-2|14|.|TRBJ1-1|.
TGTGCCAGCAGCCAAGAACCAGCGAACACTGAAGCTTTCTTT
CASSQEPANTEAFF
>TRBV4-2|18|.|TRBJ2-1|TRBD2
TGTGCCAGCAGCCATCAACCTCCGGGACTAGGGTCCTACAATGAGCAGTTCTTC
CASSHQPPGLGSYNEQFF
>TRBV30|12|.|TRBJ1-1|.
TGTGCCTGGGAGACACTGAACACTGAAGCTTTCTTT
CAWETLNTEAFF
>TRBV5-6|12|.|TRBJ2-3|.
TGTGCCAGCAGCTTGGGACTTGATACGCAGTATTTT
CASSLGLDTQYF
>TRBV4-1|19|few|TRBJ1-2|TRBD1
TGCGCCAGCAGCTTTCCGATAAGACAGGGGGCCAAAGTTTACGATGGCTACACCTTC
CASSFPIRQGAKVYDGYTF
>TRBV6-5|13|.|TRBJ1-2|TRBD1
TGTGCCAGCAGCCTCGACAGGGCCTATGGCTACACCTTC
CASSLDRAYGYTF
>TRBV10-3|11|.|TRBJ2-5|.
TGTGCCATCAGTGAAAGGGAGACCCAGTACTTC
CAISERETQYF
>TRBV18|16|few|TRBJ2-3|.
TGTGCCAGCTCACCACCGGGCAGGCTCTTAACAGATACGCAGTATTTT
CASSPPGRLLTDTQYF
>TRBV5-5|14|.|TRBJ1-1|.
TGTGCCAGCAGCTTGGGTTCCGGGAACACTGAAGCTTTCTTT
CASSLGSGNTEAFF
>TRBV5-6|15|.|TRBJ1-1|TRBD1
TGTGCCAGCAGCGATGGGACAGGCTCTCGATACAAAGCTTTCTTT
CASSDGTGSRYKAFF
>TRBV2|13|.|TRBJ1-1|.
TGTGCCAGCACCACAGAAATGAACACTGAAGCTTTCTTT
CASTTEMNTEAFF
>TRBV5-4|14|.|TRBJ1-6|TRBD1
TGTGCCAGCAGCATACAGGGGGATAATTCACCCCTCCACTTT
CASSIQGDNSPLHF
>TRBV7-2|14|.|TRBJ2-7|TRBD1
TGTGCCAGCAGCAGCGCGGACAGGGTGTACGAGCAGTACTTC
CASSSADRVYEQYF
>TRBV19|14|once|TRBJ2-2|TRBD1
TGTGCCAGTTGGCCGGGACAGAGAACCGGGGAGCTGTTTTTT
CASWPGQRTGELFF
>TRBV5-8|14|.|TRBJ1-5|.
TGTGCCACCGAGACAGCTTATAGCAATCAGCCCCAGCATTTT
CATETAYSNQPQHF
>TRBV9|18|.|TRBJ2-1|TRBD2
TGTGCCAGCAGCGACGGGACTAGCGGGGGTTTCTCCTACAATGAGCAGTTCTTC
CASSDGTSGGFSYNEQFF
>TRBV3-1/TRBV3-2|16|.|TRBJ2-1|.
TGTGCCAGCAGCCAATTAGGGGGGGTTTCCTACAATGAGCAGTTCTTC
CASSQLGGVSYNEQFF
>TRBV20-1|15|.|TRBJ2-3|TRBD2
TGCAGTGCTAGTCCAACTAGCGGGGCCACAGATACGCAGTATTTT
CSASPTSGATDTQYF
>TRBV15|15|.|TRBJ1-3|.
TGTGCCACCAGCAGAGACAGGCAGGGGAGAAACACCATATATTTT
CATSRDRQGRNTIYF
>TRBV4-1|16|.|TRBJ1-5|TRBD1
TGCGCCAGCAGCCCCCAAACAGGGGGAGCCAATCAGCCCCAGCATTTT
CASSPQTGGANQPQHF